This T cell receptor (beta chain) was obtained from a study of early T cells in non-severe SARS-CoV-2 infection. Study details: Chains were unpaired, as sequencing was done on bulk RNA from unsorted whole blood. Findings and caveats of the study: Using VDJdb, the matching emphasized anti-spike CD8 responses while missing private and CD4 specificities.

Germline CDR1 and CDR2: SGHDT and YYEEEE. This CDR3 comprises 18 residues. Trimming took 1 base from V and 0 from J; bases not matched to a gene: 9. Researchers attached unique molecular identifiers to individual cDNA molecules. Using its own MiXCR run on the 5' RACE reads, TCRdb lists one record per CDR3 protein. The sample has tens of thousands of distinct CDR3 sequences; 5% to 7% are singletons. In regard to this clonotype: Its antigen is unknown.

The chain combines TRBV5-6 with TRBJ1-3; the match to TRBD1 covers 8 bases. Source material: whole blood. The origin of this receptor is an adult who was a healthcare worker with PCR-confirmed SARS-CoV-2 infection or an uninfected control (not recorded which). The CDR3 is CASSLLQGALFSGNTIYF. The CDR3 bases are TGTGCCAGCAGCTTGTTGCAGGGGGCTTTATTCTCTGGAAACACCATATATTTT. The full variable domain, rest sourced from reference TRBV5-6 and TRBJ1-3, is DAGVTQSPTHLIKTRGQQVTLRCSPKSGHDTVSWYQQALGQGPQFIFQYYEEEERQRGNFPDRFSGHQFPNYSSELNVNALLLGDSALYLCASSLLQGALFSGNTIYFGEGSWLTVV.